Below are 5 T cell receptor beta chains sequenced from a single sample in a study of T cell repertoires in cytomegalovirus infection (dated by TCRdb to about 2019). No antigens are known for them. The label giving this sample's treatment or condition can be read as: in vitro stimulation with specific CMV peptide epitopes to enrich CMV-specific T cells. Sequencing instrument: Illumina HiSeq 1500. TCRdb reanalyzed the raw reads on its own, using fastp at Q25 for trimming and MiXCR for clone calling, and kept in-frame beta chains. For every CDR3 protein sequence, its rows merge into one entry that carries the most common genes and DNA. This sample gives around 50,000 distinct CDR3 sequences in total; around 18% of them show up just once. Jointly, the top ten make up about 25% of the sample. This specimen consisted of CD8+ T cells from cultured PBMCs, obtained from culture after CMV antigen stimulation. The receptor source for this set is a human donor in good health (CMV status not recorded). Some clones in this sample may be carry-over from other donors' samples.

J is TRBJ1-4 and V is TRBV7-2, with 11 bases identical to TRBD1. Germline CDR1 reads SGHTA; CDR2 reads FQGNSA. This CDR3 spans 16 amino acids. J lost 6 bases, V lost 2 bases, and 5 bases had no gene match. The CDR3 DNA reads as TGTGCCAGCAGCTTATTAGCGGACAGGGGGCATGAAAAACTGTTTTTT. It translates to CASSLLADRGHEKLFF.

DNA of the CDR3: TGTGCCAGCTCCTCTCCGGGGACACAGTACCAAGAGACCCAGTACTTC. Amino acid sequence: CASSSPGTQYQETQYF. The chain combines TRBV7-9 with TRBJ2-5; D might be TRBD1 (6 bases). CDR1 is SEHNR and CDR2 is FQNEAQ in the germline V gene (reference sequence). The CDR3 is 16 residues long. Deletions cut 8 bases from V and 0 bases from J, with 19 bases between.

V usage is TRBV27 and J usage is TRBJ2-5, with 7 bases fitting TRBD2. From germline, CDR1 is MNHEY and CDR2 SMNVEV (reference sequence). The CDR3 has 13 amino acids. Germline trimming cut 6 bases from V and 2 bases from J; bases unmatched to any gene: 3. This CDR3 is CASSSGRQETQYF. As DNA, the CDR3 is TGTGCCAGCAGCTCCGGGAGGCAAGAGACCCAGTACTTC.

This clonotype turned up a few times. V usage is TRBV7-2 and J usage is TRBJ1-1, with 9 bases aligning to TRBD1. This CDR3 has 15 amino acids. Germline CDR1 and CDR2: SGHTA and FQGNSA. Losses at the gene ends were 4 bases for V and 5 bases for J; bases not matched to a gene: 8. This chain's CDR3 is CASSSSDRGWTEAFF. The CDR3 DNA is TGTGCCAGCAGCTCATCGGACAGGGGTTGGACTGAAGCTTTCTTT.

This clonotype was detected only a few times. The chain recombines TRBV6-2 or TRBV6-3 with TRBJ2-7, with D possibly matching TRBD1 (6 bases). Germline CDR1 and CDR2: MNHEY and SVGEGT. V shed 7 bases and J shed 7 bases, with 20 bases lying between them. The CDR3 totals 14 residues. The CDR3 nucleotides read TGTGCCAGCAACACCCTCCGGACAGTCAGGGAGCAGTACTTC. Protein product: CASNTLRTVREQYF.